This TCR beta chain was identified in a study of T cells in Graves' hyperthyroidism and ophthalmopathy. Amplification of TCR beta CDR3 regions used RNA as the template. An initial round of RT-PCR targeting the TCR CDR3 relied on the HTBI primer set. In TCRdb, the multiplex PCR reads were re-called with MiXCR into one record per CDR3 protein. The sample has more than 350,000 distinct CDR3 sequences; around 15% are singletons. This clonotype has a count of ten or more. Losses at the gene ends were 5 bases for V and 2 bases for J; bases not matched to a gene: 7. CDR3 length: 16 residues. From germline, CDR1 is SEHNR and CDR2 FQNEAQ (reference sequence).

The TCR originated in a young woman with Graves' ophthalmopathy. The material sequenced was blood. This chain connects TRBV7-9 to TRBJ2-3; 10 bases match TRBD2. The DNA of the CDR3 is TGTGCCAGCAGCCCCCTAGCGGGGGCCCACACAGATACGCAGTATTTT. Amino acid sequence: CASSPLAGAHTDTQYF.